These 22 T cell receptor beta chains share one sample of origin, sequenced in a study of OX40 agonist ivuxolimab in advanced cancers. Some clones are missing from TCRdb's copy, which holds only in-frame ones; the method was immunoSEQ multiplex PCR. This table has about 69,000 clones, around 87% appearing once. The material sequenced was CD4+ or CD8+ T cells sorted from blood, taken in a trial of the OX40 agonist ivuxolimab. Receptors originate from an adult with an advanced solid tumor such as melanoma, head and neck, liver or kidney cancer.

The chain uses TRBV11-2 and TRBJ1-2; D call uncertain. Germline V CDR1 and CDR2: SGHAT, FQNNGV. V lost 1 base and J lost 2, with 5 bases in between. The CDR3 spans 13 residues. CDR3 sequence (DNA): TGTGCCAGCAGCTTAGCAGCGAACTATGGCTACACCTTC. It is translated as CASSLAANYGYTF.

The chain employs TRBV7-9 and TRBJ1-5, with D possibly matching TRBD1 (5 bases). The CDR3 loop spans 17 amino acids. V lost 2 bases and J 1 base, leaving 15 bases between the germline ends. Per the germline V gene, CDR1 is SEHNR and CDR2 is FQNEAQ (reference sequence). This CDR3 is CASSLSRGSGSNQPQHF. The CDR3 DNA reads TGTGCCAGCAGCTTATCGCGGGGGAGTGGAAGCAATCAGCCCCAGCATTTT.

The CDR3 spells CASSYSLGSGYTF. In nucleotides, the CDR3 is TGTGCCAGCAGTTACTCTCTCGGGTCGGGCTACACCTTC. The chain recombines TRBV6-5 with TRBJ1-2, with D uncertain. CDR1 is MNHEY and CDR2 is SVGAGI in the germline V gene. The V and J ends lost 0 bases and 8 bases respectively, with 10 bases between them. The CDR3 runs 13 residues.

The chain couples TRBV11-2 to TRBJ2-7, with a tentative D call TRBD1 (5 bases). Germline loops: CDR1 SGHAT, CDR2 FQNNGV. The CDR3 spans 19 residues. V was trimmed by 5 bases and J by 1 base, leaving 27 bases between them. The CDR3 coding sequence is TGTGCCAGCAGCATAGTACCGAACGTGACAGAAAGACCTTCCTACGAGCAGTACTTC. This codes for CASSIVPNVTERPSYEQYF.

The chain carries TRBV19 and TRBJ2-7, with D tentatively TRBD2 (5 bases). This CDR3 has 13 residues. In germline, CDR1 is LNHDA, CDR2 SQIVND (reference sequence). V shed 5 bases and J shed 2 bases, with 10 bases lying between them. The CDR3 loop reads CASSVGAPYEQYF. The DNA for the CDR3 is TGTGCCAGTAGTGTGGGAGCCCCCTACGAGCAGTACTTC.

The gene calls are TRBV11-1 and TRBJ2-1; tentatively, D is TRBD2 (7 bases). The V gene lost 5 bases and the J gene lost 5 bases, with 16 bases spanning the gap. The length of the CDR3 is 15 residues. CDR1 SGHAT and CDR2 FQDESV come from the germline V gene (reference sequence). CDR3: CASSPRGGADNEQFF. The CDR3 DNA follows: TGTGCCAGCAGCCCCAGGGGAGGGGCGGACAATGAGCAGTTCTTC.

The V call is TRBV7-9, the J call TRBJ1-6, with D uncertain. V was cut by 11 bases and J by 7 bases, with 18 bases left in between. This CDR3 is built from 14 residues. The germline CDR1 and CDR2 sequences are SEHNR and FQNEAQ (reference sequence). The CDR3 protein is CADGDSRRNSPLHF. The CDR3 nucleotides are TGTGCCGACGGAGACTCCCGCAGGAATTCACCCCTCCACTTT.

The chain uses TRBV4-3 and TRBJ2-2; 11 nucleotides line up with TRBD2. This CDR3 has 16 residues. Germline CDR1 is LGHNA and CDR2 is YSLEER. Losses at the gene ends were 2 bases for V and 5 bases for J; bases not matched to a gene: 4. CDR3 sequence reads: CASSQYTSGGTGELFF. CDR3 sequence (DNA): TGCGCCAGCAGCCAATATACTAGCGGGGGTACCGGGGAGCTGTTTTTT.

This chain uses TRBV6-1 with TRBJ1-1; D not certain. V was cut by 5 bases and J by 8 bases, with 9 bases left in between. The CDR3 spans 11 residues. CDR1 and CDR2 (germline): MNHNS, SASEGT. The DNA of the CDR3 is TGTGCCAGCAGTTTCCTCACCGAAGCTTTCTTT. Translating gives CASSFLTEAFF.

V is TRBV7-9 and J is TRBJ2-5, with D uncertain. The CDR3 totals 15 residues. From germline, CDR1 is SEHNR and CDR2 FQNEAQ (reference sequence). V lost 1 base and J 5 bases, leaving 14 bases between the germline ends. The CDR3 spells CASSLVGDEKETQYF. The CDR3 DNA sequence: TGTGCCAGCAGCTTAGTAGGTGACGAGAAGGAGACCCAGTACTTC.

The gene calls are TRBV7-9 and TRBJ2-7; maybe TRBD1 (6 bases). The V end was cut by 5 bases, the J end by 2 bases, with 16 bases between. CDR3 size: 15 residues. Germline CDR1 reads SEHNR; CDR2 reads FQNEAQ (reference sequence). The CDR3 is CASSPRAQGAYEQYF. In DNA, the CDR3 is TGTGCCAGCAGCCCCCGGGCACAGGGAGCCTACGAGCAGTACTTC.

This clone was observed a few times. V and J are TRBV27 and TRBJ2-1; 11 nucleotides agree with TRBD2. The V gene's germline CDR1 is MNHEY and CDR2 SMNVEV (reference sequence). There are 16 residues in the CDR3. V lost 5 bases, J lost 8 bases, and 11 bases stayed unmatched. CDR3 in amino acids: CASSPLSGRVPDEQFF. For the CDR3, the DNA is TGTGCCAGCAGTCCGCTTAGCGGGAGGGTCCCGGATGAGCAGTTCTTC.

This chain joins TRBV4-1 and TRBJ1-1; D is unclear. The CDR3 sequence is 14 residues long. Germline V gene lookup returns CDR1 MGHRA and CDR2 YSYEKL. The ends were cut back, 4 bases at V and 1 base at J, with 10 bases in the middle. CDR3 residues: CASSLPSGNTEAFF. CDR3 DNA: TGCGCCAGCAGCCTCCCCTCGGGGAACACTGAAGCTTTCTTT.

The chain recombines TRBV7-9 with TRBJ2-1, with 10 nucleotides matching TRBD2. Germline lookup yields CDR1 SEHNR and CDR2 FQNEAQ (reference sequence). This CDR3 is built from 14 residues. Trimming removed 8 bases from V and 8 bases from J; junction bases left unmatched: 9. CDR3 DNA: TGTGCCAGCGTCGTAGCGGGAGGAATCGATGAGCAGTTCTTC. This sequence encodes CASVVAGGIDEQFF.

The CDR3 DNA reads as TGTGCCAGCAGCTTAGCGGGCGGAAATGAAGCTTTCTTT. Amino acids: CASSLAGGNEAFF. The chain has TRBV11-1 and TRBJ1-1, with no clear D. The V and J ends lost 0 bases and 7 bases respectively, with 9 bases between them. Per germline, CDR1 SGHAT and CDR2 FQDESV (reference sequence). The CDR3 extends over 13 amino acids.

The table lists this clone with a few counts. This rearrangement joins TRBV7-2 to TRBJ2-1, with D possibly matching TRBD2 (6 bases). The CDR3 length is 16 residues. Looked up from germline, CDR1 is SGHTA and CDR2 is FQGNSA. V was trimmed by 4 bases and J by 4 bases, leaving 17 bases between them. This CDR3 reads CASSSEFGTFYNEQFF. For the CDR3, the DNA is TGTGCCAGCAGCTCGGAATTTGGGACTTTTTACAATGAGCAGTTCTTC.

This chain uses TRBV6-5 with TRBJ1-2; D unclear. The CDR3 totals 15 residues. V dropped 3 bases and J dropped 4 bases, with 15 bases sitting between them. Germline V gene sequence: CDR1 MNHEY, CDR2 SVGAGI. CDR3 amino acids: CASSYGFPLTYGYTF. The CDR3 DNA reads TGTGCCAGCAGTTATGGTTTTCCACTAACCTATGGCTACACCTTC.

The chain is built from TRBV14 and TRBJ2-7; 8 nucleotides line up with TRBD1. The CDR3 length is 13 residues. CDR1 and CDR2 (germline): SGHDN, FVKESK. Trimming at V came to 4 bases and at J to 3 bases, leaving 2 bases not matched to a gene. CDR3 protein: CASSPGQGYEQYF. CDR3 nucleotides: TGTGCCAGCAGCCCAGGACAGGGCTACGAGCAGTACTTC.

This clone was seen only a few times. The rearrangement joins TRBV7-9 to TRBJ2-3, with 7 bases lining up with TRBD1. Germline V gives CDR1 SEHNR, CDR2 FQNEAQ (reference sequence). With V trimmed by 3 bases and J by 1 base, 10 bases remained unmatched. The CDR3 sequence is 17 residues long. The chain's CDR3 is CASSLRTGARGTDTQYF. The CDR3 bases are TGTGCCAGCAGCTTGAGAACAGGGGCGCGGGGCACAGATACGCAGTATTTT.

The chain uses TRBV7-9 and TRBJ1-4, with a tentative D call TRBD1 (5 bases). In germline, CDR1 is SEHNR, CDR2 FQNEAQ (reference sequence). V was clipped by 5 bases and J by 8 bases, with 15 bases between them. The CDR3 consists of 14 residues. In DNA, the CDR3 is TGTGCCAGCAGCCCCCCGGGACCGATCGAAAAACTGTTTTTT. Protein: CASSPPGPIEKLFF.

V and J are TRBV5-1 and TRBJ1-1; D possibly corresponds to TRBD1 (5 bases). Germline CDR1 SGHRS, CDR2 YFSETQ. The CDR3 is 12 residues long. The V end lost 4 bases, the J end lost 4 bases, and 8 bases lay between the germline ends. The CDR3 reads CASSRDGTEAFF. The CDR3 nucleotides are TGCGCCAGCAGCCGGGACGGCACTGAAGCTTTCTTT.

This clone was recorded once. The chain uses TRBV7-9 and TRBJ1-1, with 7 bases lining up with TRBD1. V lost 6 bases, J lost 4 bases, and 14 bases stayed unmatched. The CDR3 extends over 16 amino acids. Germline V lookup: CDR1 SEHNR, CDR2 FQNEAQ (reference sequence). The chain's CDR3 is CASRPPGTDLGTEAFF. CDR3 DNA sequence: TGTGCCAGCAGACCCCCCGGGACAGACTTGGGCACTGAAGCTTTCTTT.